Below are 3 T cell receptor beta chains sequenced from a single sample in a study of blood T cell repertoires in COVID-19. Assay used: immunoSEQ multiplex PCR; TCRdb lists only in-frame clones, some missing. The sample includes 200,000 to 250,000 clones, 84% of them seen just once. Specimen: PBMCs or T cells enriched from blood (not recorded which). These receptors were taken from a woman between 40 and 55 years old who had recovered from COVID-19.

The rearrangement uses TRBV18 and TRBJ1-5; no reliable D call. Between the trimmed V and J ends, which lost 2 bases and 5 bases, there was a span of 7 bases. The CDR3 length is 13 residues. From germline, CDR1 is KGHSH and CDR2 LQKENI. This chain's CDR3 is CASSPALHQPQHF. The CDR3 DNA is TGTGCCAGCTCACCAGCGTTGCATCAGCCCCAGCATTTT. Full variable domain (outside the CDR3, taken from reference TRBV18 and TRBJ1-5): NAGVMQNPRHLVRRRGQEARLRCSPMKGHSHVYWYRQLPEEGLKFMVYLQKENIIDESGMPKERFSAEFPKEGPSILRIQQVVRGDSAAYFCASSPALHQPQHFGDGTRLSIL.

V usage is TRBV7-3 and J usage is TRBJ2-3; 8 bases agree with TRBD2. The CDR3 is 17 residues long. V shed 5 bases and J 2 bases; nucleotides not matched to a gene: 12. The germline CDR1 and CDR2 sequences are SGHTA and FQGTGA. The CDR3 DNA reads TGTGCCAGCAGCCTCCTTGGGAGCGGGAGCCCCACAGATACGCAGTATTTT. It yields the protein CASSLLGSGSPTDTQYF. Using reference TRBV7-3 and TRBJ2-3 for the parts outside the CDR3, the full variable domain is GAGVSQTPSNKVTEKGKYVELRCDPISGHTALYWYRQSLGQGPEFLIYFQGTGAADDSGLPNDRFFAVRPEGSVSTLKIQRTERGDSAVYLCASSLLGSGSPTDTQYFGPGTRLTVL.

The chain couples TRBV28 to TRBJ2-7; D remains ambiguous. Germline CDR1 is MDHEN and CDR2 is SYDVKM. This CDR3 comprises 12 residues. Deletions cut 3 bases from V and 3 bases from J, with 6 bases between. CDR3 bases: TGTGCCAGCAGTTTTTCCCACTACGAGCAGTACGTC. This gives the protein CASSFSHYEQYV.